This T cell receptor beta chain was sequenced during a study of response to subunit inactivated influenza vaccine. The study's findings and limits: The authors suggested that every seasonal influenza vaccination recruits few new T cells.

TCRdb passed the RT-PCR reads through MiXCR, listing each CDR3 protein once. The repertoire holds roughly 500,000 distinct CDR3 sequences, approximately 15% seen once, with less than 4% in the top ten. Germline loops: CDR1 MDHEN, CDR2 SYDVKM. Trimming shortened V by 2 bases and J by 2 bases, and 9 bases separated the two germline ends. CDR3 length: 14 amino acids. Notes on this clonotype: Its specificity is not known.

The chain carries TRBV28 and TRBJ1-1; D not resolved. The material sequenced was CD4+ T cells sorted from PBMCs, taken less than 30 months after vaccination. This clonotype was sampled from a man between 50 and 69 years old who received an inactivated influenza vaccine. DNA for the CDR3: TGTGCCAGCAGTTTAACGACGGATAACACTGAAGCTTTCTTT. Its translation: CASSLTTDNTEAFF.